This T cell receptor beta chain was observed in a study of cytomegalovirus exposure and HLA in healthy donors. Researchers ran the PCR with 60 Vbeta and 13 Jbeta primers. Method: immunoSEQ multiplex PCR; TCRdb's copy keeps in-frame clones and lacks some. The table has some 200,000 clones, 80% to 85% seen once; the top ten hold about 0.77%. General study findings and limits: HLA restriction was apparent for most CMV-associated TCR beta chains in a later analysis.

About this clone: Its antigen is as yet unknown.

Donors had nominal health at sampling but likely had unrecorded immune exposures. Trimming cost V 5 bases and J 2 bases, with 18 bases left between them. Germline CDR1 SGHAT, CDR2 FQNNGV. There are 16 residues in the CDR3. Material: PBMCs. The rearrangement links TRBV11-2 to TRBJ1-1; D unresolved. The sequence came from a boy aged 2 to 9 in good health and CMV-seronegative. CDR3 amino acids: CASSQELGYINTEAFF. DNA of the CDR3: TGTGCCAGCAGCCAAGAACTAGGGTACATCAACACTGAAGCTTTCTTT.